The 6 T cell receptor beta chains listed next were all sequenced from one sample in a study of cytomegalovirus exposure and HLA in healthy donors. The PCR made use of 60 Vbeta and 13 Jbeta primers. Some clones are missing from TCRdb's copy, which holds only in-frame ones; the method was immunoSEQ multiplex PCR. The sample records some 130,000 clones, around four fifths being singletons. Sample: PBMCs. The receptors come from a man aged 40-55 years in good health and CMV-seronegative.

The rearrangement links TRBV13 to TRBJ2-3; the match to TRBD2 covers 14 bases. Trimming cost V 5 bases and J 0 bases; bases outside gene matches: 7. Germline lookup yields CDR1 PRHDT and CDR2 FYEKMQ (reference sequence). The length of the CDR3 is 18 residues. The CDR3 DNA reads as TGTGCCAGCAGCCTTGGACTAGCGGGGGGCACTAGCACAGATACGCAGTATTTT. Translated: CASSLGLAGGTSTDTQYF.

This clone was seen just once. The chain couples TRBV9 to TRBJ2-3; the match to TRBD1 covers 7 bases. Germline V lookup: CDR1 SGDLS, CDR2 YYNGEE. This CDR3 is 17 amino acids long. V shed 0 bases, J shed 2 bases, and the junction held 9 bases outside the gene matches. CDR3 in amino acids: CASSVDFGRGITDTQYF. CDR3 nucleotide sequence: TGTGCCAGCAGCGTAGATTTTGGCAGGGGGATCACAGATACGCAGTATTTT.

This clone was counted between two and nine times. This CDR3 is CASWTSGNTIYF. The CDR3 nucleotides are TGTGCCAGCTGGACATCTGGAAACACCATATATTTT. The V and J genes are TRBV6-5 and TRBJ1-3, with a weak D call TRBD1 (5 bases). Germline CDR1 reads MNHEY; CDR2 reads SVGAGI. The CDR3 extends over 12 amino acids. Trimming left V 8 bases short and J 1 base short, with 6 bases between.

The chain couples TRBV4-2 to TRBJ2-3; 8 positions agree with TRBD2. This CDR3 has 15 amino acids. Trimming at V came to 2 bases and at J to 3 bases, leaving 4 bases not matched to a gene. Per germline, CDR1 LGHNA and CDR2 YNFKEQ. The CDR3 protein is CASSQQTSGTDTQYF. CDR3 nucleotides: TGTGCCAGCAGCCAACAAACTAGCGGAACAGATACGCAGTATTTT.

CDR3 DNA sequence: TGTGCCAGCAGCTTCAGGACCGGGGAGCTGTTTTTT. The encoded protein is CASSFRTGELFF. V and J are TRBV11-2 and TRBJ2-2; D not certain. The CDR3 runs to 12 residues. The germline gives CDR1 SGHAT, CDR2 FQNNGV. V dropped 3 bases and J dropped 5 bases, with 4 bases sitting between them.

CDR3 sequence reads: CSVEDRAGQETQYF. The DNA for the CDR3 is TGCAGCGTTGAAGATCGAGCAGGGCAAGAGACCCAGTACTTC. The chain employs TRBV29-1 and TRBJ2-5; D perhaps matches TRBD1 (5 bases). Trimming cost V 0 bases and J 2 bases, with 10 bases left between them. Germline V gives CDR1 SQVTM, CDR2 ANQGSEA. The CDR3 extends over 14 amino acids.